What follows is one T cell receptor beta chain and its context. Adults of Caucasian background living in Nashville, Tennessee made up all donors. This record belongs to a study of shared clonotypes between healthy human individuals. CDR3 length: 14 residues. Trimming removed 8 bases from V and 4 bases from J, with 16 bases in between. Germline-derived CDR1 and CDR2 are SGHRS and YFSETQ. Profiled with immunoSEQ multiplex PCR; TCRdb holds only in-frame clones, not every one. The data contain about 2.4 million clones, under 95% of them seen just once; the ten biggest clones take up 0.36%. The genes are TRBV5-1 and TRBJ2-1; D is tentatively TRBD1 or TRBD2 (5 bases each). The sequence derives from a man between 18 and 35 years old in good health. Some clones in this sample may be carry-over from other donors' samples. The source material was naive CD4+ T cells from PBMCs. The sample's subset: CD45RA+ positively selected. The CDR3 sequence: CASTGTASYNEQFF. For the CDR3, the DNA is TGCGCCAGTACCGGGACCGCATCGTACAATGAGCAGTTCTTC.